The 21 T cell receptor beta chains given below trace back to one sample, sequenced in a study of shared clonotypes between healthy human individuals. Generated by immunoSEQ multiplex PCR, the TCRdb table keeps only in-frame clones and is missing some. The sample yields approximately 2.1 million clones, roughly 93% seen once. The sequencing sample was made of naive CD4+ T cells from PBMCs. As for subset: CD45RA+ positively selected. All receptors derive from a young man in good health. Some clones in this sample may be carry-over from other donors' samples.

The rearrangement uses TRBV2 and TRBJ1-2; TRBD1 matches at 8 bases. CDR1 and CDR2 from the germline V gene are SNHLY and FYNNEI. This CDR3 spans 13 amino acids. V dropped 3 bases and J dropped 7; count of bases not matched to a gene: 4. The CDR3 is CASSDDRGTGYTF. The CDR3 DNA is TGTGCCAGCAGTGACGACAGGGGTACTGGCTACACCTTC.

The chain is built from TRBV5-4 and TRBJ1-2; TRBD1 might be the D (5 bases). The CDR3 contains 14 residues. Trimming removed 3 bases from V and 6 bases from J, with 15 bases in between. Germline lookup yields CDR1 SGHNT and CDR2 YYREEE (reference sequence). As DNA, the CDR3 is TGTGCCAGCAGCTCCATTGGGGGGATTAATGGCTACACCTTC. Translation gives CASSSIGGINGYTF.

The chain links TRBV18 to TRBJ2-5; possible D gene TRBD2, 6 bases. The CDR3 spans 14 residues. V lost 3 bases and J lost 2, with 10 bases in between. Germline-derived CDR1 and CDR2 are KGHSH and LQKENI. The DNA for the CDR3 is TGTGCCAGCTCACCGGACTACGATCAAGAGACCCAGTACTTC. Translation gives CASSPDYDQETQYF.

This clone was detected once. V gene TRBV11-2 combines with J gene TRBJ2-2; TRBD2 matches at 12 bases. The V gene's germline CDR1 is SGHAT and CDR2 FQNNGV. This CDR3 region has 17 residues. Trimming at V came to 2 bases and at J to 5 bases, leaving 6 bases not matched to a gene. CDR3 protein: CASSLILAGGETGELFF. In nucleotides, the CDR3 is TGTGCCAGCAGCTTAATCCTAGCGGGAGGGGAAACCGGGGAGCTGTTTTTT.

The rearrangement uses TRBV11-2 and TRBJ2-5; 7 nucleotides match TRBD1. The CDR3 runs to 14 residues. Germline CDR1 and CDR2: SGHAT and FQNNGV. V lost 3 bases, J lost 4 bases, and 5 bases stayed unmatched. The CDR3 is CASSFRTGSETQYF. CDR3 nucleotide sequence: TGTGCCAGCAGCTTTCGGACAGGATCAGAGACCCAGTACTTC. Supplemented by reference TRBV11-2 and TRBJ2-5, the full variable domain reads EAGVAQSPRYKIIEKRQSVAFWCNPISGHATLYWYQQILGQGPKLLIQFQNNGVVDDSQLPKDRFSAERLKGVDSTLKIQPAKLEDSAVYLCASSFRTGSETQYFGPGTRLLVL.

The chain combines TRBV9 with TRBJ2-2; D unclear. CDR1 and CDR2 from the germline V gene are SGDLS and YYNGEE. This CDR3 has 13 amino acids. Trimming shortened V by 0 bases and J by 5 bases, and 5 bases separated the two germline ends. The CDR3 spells CASSVAMTGELFF. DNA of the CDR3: TGTGCCAGCAGCGTAGCTATGACCGGGGAGCTGTTTTTT.

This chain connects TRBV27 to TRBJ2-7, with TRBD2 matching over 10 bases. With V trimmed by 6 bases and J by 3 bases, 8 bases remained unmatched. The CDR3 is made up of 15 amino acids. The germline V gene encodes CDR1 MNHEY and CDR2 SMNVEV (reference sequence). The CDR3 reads CASRSPSGSHYEQYF. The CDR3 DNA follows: TGTGCCAGCAGATCTCCTAGCGGGAGTCACTACGAGCAGTACTTC.

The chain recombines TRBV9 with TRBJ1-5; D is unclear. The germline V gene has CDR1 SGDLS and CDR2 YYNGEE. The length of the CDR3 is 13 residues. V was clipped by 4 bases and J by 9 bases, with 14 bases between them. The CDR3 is CASSIGSIAPQHF. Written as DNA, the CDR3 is TGTGCCAGCAGCATCGGCAGCATCGCGCCCCAGCATTTT.

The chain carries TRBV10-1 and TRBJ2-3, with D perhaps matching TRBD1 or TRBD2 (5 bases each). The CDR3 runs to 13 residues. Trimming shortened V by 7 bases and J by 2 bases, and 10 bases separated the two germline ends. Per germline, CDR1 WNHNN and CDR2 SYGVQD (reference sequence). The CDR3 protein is CASTGGATDTQYF. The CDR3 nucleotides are TGCGCCAGCACTGGGGGAGCCACAGATACGCAGTATTTT.

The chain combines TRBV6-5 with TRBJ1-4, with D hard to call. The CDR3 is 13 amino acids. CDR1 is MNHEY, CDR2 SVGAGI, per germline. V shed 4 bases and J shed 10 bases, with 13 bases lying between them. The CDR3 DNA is TGTGCCAGCAGTTTGCGGATGGACGGAAAACTGTTTTTT. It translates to CASSLRMDGKLFF.

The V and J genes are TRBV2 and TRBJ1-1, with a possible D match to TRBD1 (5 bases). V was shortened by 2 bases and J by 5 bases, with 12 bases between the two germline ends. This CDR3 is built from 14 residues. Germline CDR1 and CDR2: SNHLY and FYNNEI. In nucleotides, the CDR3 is TGTGCCAGCAGTGAACAGGGAAGATATACTGAAGCTTTCTTT. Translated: CASSEQGRYTEAFF. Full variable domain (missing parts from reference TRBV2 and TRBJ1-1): EPEVTQTPSHQVTQMGQEVILRCVPISNHLYFYWYRQILGQKVEFLVSFYNNEISEKSEIFDDQFSVERPDGSNFTLKIRSTKLEDSAMYFCASSEQGRYTEAFFGQGTRLTVV.

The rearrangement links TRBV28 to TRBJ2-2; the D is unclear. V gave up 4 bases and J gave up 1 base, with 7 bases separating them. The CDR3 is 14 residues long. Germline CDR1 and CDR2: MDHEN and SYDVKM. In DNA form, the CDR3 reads TGTGCCAGCAGTTCCGGCCGGAACACCGGGGAGCTGTTTTTT. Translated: CASSSGRNTGELFF.

The CDR3 loop is CASIFREGWTGELFF. The CDR3 DNA follows: TGTGCCAGCATATTTCGGGAGGGCTGGACCGGGGAGCTGTTTTTT. V usage is TRBV6-1 and J usage is TRBJ2-2; TRBD2 matches 8 bases. The V gene end was trimmed by 7 bases and the J gene end by 5 bases; junction bases not matched to a gene: 9. CDR1 is MNHNS and CDR2 is SASEGT in the germline V gene. The length of the CDR3 is 15 residues.

CDR3 region: CASSYRLGRGLHGYTF. In DNA, the CDR3 is TGTGCCAGCAGTTACCGTTTGGGCAGGGGATTACATGGCTACACCTTC. This chain joins TRBV6-5 and TRBJ1-2, with D possibly TRBD1 on 6 matching bases. CDR3 length: 16 amino acids. Trimming left V 2 bases short and J 6 bases short, with 19 bases between. CDR1 MNHEY and CDR2 SVGAGI come from the germline V gene.

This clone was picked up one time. CDR3 amino acids: CASSLVSSGTYSYEQYF. The CDR3 DNA reads as TGCGCCAGCAGCTTGGTGTCTAGCGGGACCTACTCCTACGAGCAGTACTTC. The J gene is TRBJ2-7, the V gene TRBV5-1; 9 bases are shared with TRBD2. The V gene end was trimmed by 0 bases and the J gene end by 0 bases; junction bases not matched to a gene: 7. Germline V gene sequence: CDR1 SGHRS, CDR2 YFSETQ. The CDR3 consists of 17 residues.

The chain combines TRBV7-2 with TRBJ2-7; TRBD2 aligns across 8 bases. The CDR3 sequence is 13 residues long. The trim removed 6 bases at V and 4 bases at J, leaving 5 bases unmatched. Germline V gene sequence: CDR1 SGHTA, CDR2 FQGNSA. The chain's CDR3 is CASSLREGYEQYF. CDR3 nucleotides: TGTGCCAGCAGTCTACGGGAGGGATACGAGCAGTACTTC.

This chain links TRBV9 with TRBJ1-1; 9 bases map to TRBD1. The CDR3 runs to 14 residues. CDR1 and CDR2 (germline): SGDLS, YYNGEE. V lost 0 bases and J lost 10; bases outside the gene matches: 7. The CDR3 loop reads CASSVAPTGGGAFF. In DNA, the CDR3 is TGTGCCAGCAGCGTAGCTCCGACAGGGGGTGGAGCTTTCTTT.

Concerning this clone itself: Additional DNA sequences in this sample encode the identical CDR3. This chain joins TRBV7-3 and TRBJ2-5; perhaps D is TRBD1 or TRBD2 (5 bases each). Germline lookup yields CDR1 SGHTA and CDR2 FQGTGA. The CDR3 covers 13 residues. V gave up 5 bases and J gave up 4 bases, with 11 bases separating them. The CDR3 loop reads CASSLNGAETQYF. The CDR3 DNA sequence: TGTGCCAGCAGCCTCAACGGGGCAGAGACCCAGTACTTC.

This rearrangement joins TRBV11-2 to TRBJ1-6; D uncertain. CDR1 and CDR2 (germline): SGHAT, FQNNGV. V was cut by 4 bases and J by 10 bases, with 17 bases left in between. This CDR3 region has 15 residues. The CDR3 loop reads CASSSSPSPGSPLHF. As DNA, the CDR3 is TGTGCCAGCAGCTCGAGCCCATCGCCCGGGTCACCCCTCCACTTT.

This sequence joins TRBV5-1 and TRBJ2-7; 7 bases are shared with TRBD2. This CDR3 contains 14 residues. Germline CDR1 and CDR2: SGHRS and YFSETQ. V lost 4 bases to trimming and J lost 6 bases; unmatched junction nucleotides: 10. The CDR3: CASSTGLRDSEQYF. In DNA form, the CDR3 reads TGCGCCAGCAGCACGGGACTAAGGGACTCCGAGCAGTACTTC. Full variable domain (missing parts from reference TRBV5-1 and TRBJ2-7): KAGVTQTPRYLIKTRGQQVTLSCSPISGHRSVSWYQQTPGQGLQFLFEYFSETQRNKGNFPGRFSGRQFSNSRSEMNVSTLELGDSALYLCASSTGLRDSEQYFGPGTRLTVT.

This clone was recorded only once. CDR3 protein: CASSLQGVYGYTF. CDR3 nucleotides: TGTGCCAGCAGCCTCCAGGGGGTATATGGCTACACCTTC. The chain employs TRBV14 and TRBJ1-2, with 7 bases that match TRBD1. CDR3 length: 13 amino acids. Trimming removed 4 bases from V and 5 bases from J; junction bases left unmatched: 4. Germline assignment: CDR1 SGHDN and CDR2 FVKESK.